What follows are 19 T cell receptor beta chains derived from one specimen sequenced in a study of blood T cell repertoires in COVID-19 (TCRdb year 2020). To prepare the library, the immunoSEQ multiplex PCR assay was applied. The table comes from immuneACCESS by way of TCRdb, which keeps in-frame sequences with V and J called. Part of the clones is missing from these tables; in studies checked, under half for an unresolved V gene and the rest for unknown reasons. Present in this sample are about 300,000 clones, around 92% of which were seen just once. Over 1.5% of the sample rests with the top ten. The sample was peripheral blood. These receptors originate from a woman aged 25 to 45 with COVID-19, enrolled during active disease.

The chain has TRBV7-9 and TRBJ1-3; possibly TRBD1 for D (5 bases). The germline V and J ends were trimmed by 1 base and 3 bases, with 10 bases remaining between them. The germline CDR1 and CDR2 sequences are SEHNR and FQNEAQ (reference sequence). The CDR3 is made up of 15 amino acids. The CDR3: CASSLVADSGNTIYF. As DNA, the CDR3 is TGTGCCAGCAGCTTAGTTGCCGACAGTGGAAACACCATATATTTT.

This clone is a singleton in its sample. The V and J genes are TRBV3-1 (or the pseudogene TRBV3-2) and TRBJ1-1; D is ambiguous. Trimming shortened V by 8 bases and J by 4 bases, and 11 bases separated the two germline ends. Germline CDR1 reads LGHDT; CDR2 reads YNNKEL (reference sequence). The length of the CDR3 is 12 residues. CDR3 nucleotide sequence: TGTGCCAGCGGCTCATGGGCCACTGAAGCTTTCTTT. Translating it yields CASGSWATEAFF.

V usage is TRBV4-1 and J usage is TRBJ1-3; D not certain. The CDR3 sequence is 13 residues long. In germline, CDR1 is MGHRA, CDR2 YSYEKL. Trimming removed 6 bases from V and 2 bases from J, with 8 bases in between. The CDR3 reads CASRNMAGNTIYF. The CDR3 DNA sequence: TGCGCCAGCAGAAACATGGCTGGAAACACCATATATTTT.

The chain joins TRBV3-1 (or the pseudogene TRBV3-2) to TRBJ2-1, with no clear D. The CDR3 runs to 12 residues. Germline V gene data show CDR1 as LGHDT and CDR2 as YNNKEL (reference sequence). Trimming cost V 3 bases and J 9 bases, with 9 bases left between them. The CDR3 sequence is CASSHAKREQFF. CDR3 DNA: TGTGCCAGCAGCCATGCTAAACGTGAGCAGTTCTTC.

This clone was detected once. The chain joins TRBV2 to TRBJ2-2; D remains ambiguous. Germline V gene lookup returns CDR1 SNHLY and CDR2 FYNNEI. The CDR3 length is 13 residues. V was cut by 6 bases and J by 2 bases, with 7 bases left in between. CDR3 loop: CASREKNTGELFF. The CDR3 DNA reads TGTGCCAGCAGGGAGAAAAACACCGGGGAGCTGTTTTTT.

The CDR3 loop reads CASSPGTASLANYGYTF. The DNA for the CDR3 is TGTGCCAGCAGCCCTGGGACAGCCTCCCTAGCTAACTATGGCTACACCTTC. This chain uses TRBV3-1 (or the pseudogene TRBV3-2) with TRBJ1-2, with 7 bases identical to TRBD1. V trimming: 4 bases; J trimming: 0 bases; junction bases outside the gene matches: 11. CDR1 is LGHDT and CDR2 is YNNKEL in the germline V gene (reference sequence). This CDR3 spans 17 amino acids.

The gene calls are TRBV6-5 and TRBJ1-4; 7 bases are a match to TRBD1. From germline, CDR1 is MNHEY and CDR2 SVGAGI. The CDR3 has 15 residues. J was trimmed by 1 base and V by 6 bases; bases with no gene match: 5. The chain's CDR3 is CASRPTGETNEKLFF. The DNA of the CDR3 is TGTGCCAGCAGACCAACAGGGGAAACTAATGAAAAACTGTTTTTT.

This chain joins TRBV7-8 and TRBJ1-3; D not resolved. Trimming shortened V by 2 bases and J by 2 bases, and 7 bases separated the two germline ends. The CDR3 loop spans 14 amino acids. Germline V gives CDR1 SGHVS, CDR2 FQNEAQ. CDR3 DNA sequence: TGTGCCAGCAGCTTACGAGGGACTGGAAACACCATATATTTT. It is translated as CASSLRGTGNTIYF.

This clone has more than one count but fewer than ten. The chain combines TRBV10-3 with TRBJ2-1; 8 nucleotides agree with TRBD1. Unmatched junction bases numbered 7, after V lost 3 bases and J lost 9 bases. The CDR3 is 14 amino acids. CDR1 and CDR2 (germline): ENHRY, SYGVKD. CDR3: CAISETGQGGEQFF. For the CDR3, the DNA is TGTGCCATCAGTGAAACCGGACAGGGCGGTGAGCAGTTCTTC.

The chain employs TRBV5-4 and TRBJ2-7; D may be TRBD1 (6 bases). The germline V and J ends were trimmed by 4 bases and 2 bases, with 13 bases remaining between them. The CDR3 consists of 14 residues. Germline V gene sequence: CDR1 SGHNT, CDR2 YYREEE (reference sequence). The CDR3: CASSPADRTYEQYF. The DNA of the CDR3 is TGTGCCAGCAGCCCGGCGGACAGAACCTACGAGCAGTACTTC.

The chain combines TRBV5-8 with TRBJ2-3; tentative D call: TRBD1 (6 bases). Germline assignment: CDR1 SGHTS and CDR2 YDEGEE. The CDR3 has 15 residues. The V gene lost 7 bases and the J gene lost 2 bases, with 17 bases spanning the gap. CDR3: CASSPLGQTTDTQYF. DNA for the CDR3: TGTGCCAGCTCTCCCTTGGGACAAACCACAGATACGCAGTATTTT.

On this clone itself: This specimen includes other DNA sequences encoding the same CDR3. The J gene is TRBJ2-2, the V gene TRBV5-1; TRBD2 agrees at 12 bases. CDR3 length equals 15 residues. Germline CDR1 is SGHRS and CDR2 is YFSETQ. V shed 4 bases, J shed 4 bases, and the junction held 2 bases outside the gene matches. CDR3 region: CASSLTSGGTGELFF. CDR3 nucleotide sequence: TGCGCCAGCAGCCTGACTAGCGGGGGCACCGGGGAGCTGTTTTTT.

V usage is TRBV6-2 or TRBV6-3 and J usage is TRBJ2-7; 8 bases map to TRBD2. The CDR3 runs to 16 residues. J gave up 2 bases and V 1 base, and 7 bases lay outside the gene matches. The germline CDR1 and CDR2 sequences are MNHEY and SVGEGT. The CDR3 protein is CASSYFGGGPTYEQYF. DNA of the CDR3: TGTGCCAGCAGTTACTTCGGGGGGGGCCCGACCTACGAGCAGTACTTC.

This clone is a singleton in its sample. The chain has TRBV7-9 and TRBJ2-5; D possibly corresponds to TRBD1 (5 bases). Germline V lookup: CDR1 SEHNR, CDR2 FQNEAQ (reference sequence). This CDR3 has 13 amino acids. V was clipped by 3 bases and J by 4 bases, with 9 bases between them. CDR3 sequence reads: CASSFREGETQYF. The CDR3 region has the DNA TGTGCCAGCAGCTTCAGGGAAGGAGAGACCCAGTACTTC.

The chain carries TRBV7-3 and TRBJ1-6; D gene unclear. CDR3 length: 13 residues. V was cut by 6 bases and J by 7 bases, with 10 bases left in between. Germline CDR1 reads SGHTA; CDR2 reads FQGTGA. The CDR3 DNA follows: TGTGCCAGCAGTCCGACGGGAAATTCACCCCTCCACTTT. This codes for CASSPTGNSPLHF.

This chain joins TRBV2 and TRBJ2-5; D possibly corresponds to TRBD2 (6 bases). Germline V lookup: CDR1 SNHLY, CDR2 FYNNEI. The germline V and J ends were trimmed by 4 bases and 7 bases, with 13 bases remaining between them. This CDR3 region has 13 residues. The CDR3 here is CASSGTIEGTQYF. The DNA of the CDR3 is TGTGCCAGCAGTGGGACTATCGAAGGGACCCAGTACTTC.

A single count supports this clone. The V gene is TRBV9, the J gene TRBJ2-7, with 7 bases aligning to TRBD2. CDR1 is SGDLS and CDR2 is YYNGEE in the germline V gene. This CDR3 is built from 13 residues. V lost 8 bases and J lost 3; bases outside the gene matches: 8. CDR3 nucleotide sequence: TGTGCCAGTTCGGGAGGACTAAACTACGAGCAGTACTTC. Its protein is CASSGGLNYEQYF.

The rearrangement joins TRBV5-5 to TRBJ1-5; D not resolved. Trimming pared 7 bases from V and 4 bases from J, leaving 18 bases between. This CDR3 is 15 amino acids long. Per germline, CDR1 SGHKS and CDR2 YYEKEE (reference sequence). The CDR3 sequence is CASGAALAENQPQHF. The CDR3 coding sequence is TGTGCCAGCGGCGCAGCGTTAGCTGAAAATCAGCCCCAGCATTTT.

V and J are TRBV12-3 or TRBV12-4 and TRBJ1-6; D remains ambiguous. The ends were cut back, 3 bases at V and 15 bases at J, with 15 bases in the middle. There are 13 residues in the CDR3. The CDR3 DNA reads TGTGCCAGCAGTTTCGGGTCCCTAGATCGCCTCCACTTT. Translation gives CASSFGSLDRLHF.